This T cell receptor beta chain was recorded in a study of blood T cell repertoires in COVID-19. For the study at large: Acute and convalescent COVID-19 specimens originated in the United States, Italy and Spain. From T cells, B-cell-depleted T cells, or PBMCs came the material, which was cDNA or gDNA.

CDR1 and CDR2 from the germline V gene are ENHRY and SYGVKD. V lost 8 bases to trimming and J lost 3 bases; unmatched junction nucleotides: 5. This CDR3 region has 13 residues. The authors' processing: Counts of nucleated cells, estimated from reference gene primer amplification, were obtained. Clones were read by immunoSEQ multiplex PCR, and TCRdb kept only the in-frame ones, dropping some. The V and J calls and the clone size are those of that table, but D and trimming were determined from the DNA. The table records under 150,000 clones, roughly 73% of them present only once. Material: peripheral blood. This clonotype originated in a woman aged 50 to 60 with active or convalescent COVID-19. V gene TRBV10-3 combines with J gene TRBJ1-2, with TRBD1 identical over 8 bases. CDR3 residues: CAIQQGADYGYTF. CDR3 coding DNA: TGTGCCATCCAGCAGGGGGCGGACTATGGCTACACCTTC.